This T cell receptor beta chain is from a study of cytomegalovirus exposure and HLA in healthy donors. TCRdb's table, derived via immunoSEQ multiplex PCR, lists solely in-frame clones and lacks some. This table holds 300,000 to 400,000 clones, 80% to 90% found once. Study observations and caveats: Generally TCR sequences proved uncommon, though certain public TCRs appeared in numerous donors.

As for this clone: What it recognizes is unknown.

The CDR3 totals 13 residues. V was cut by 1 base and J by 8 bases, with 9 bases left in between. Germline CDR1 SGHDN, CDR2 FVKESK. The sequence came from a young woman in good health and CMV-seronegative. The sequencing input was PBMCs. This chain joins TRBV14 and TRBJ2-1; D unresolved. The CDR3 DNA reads TGTGCCAGCAGCCAAGGCCGCCGGTATGAGCAGTTCTTC. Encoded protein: CASSQGRRYEQFF.